These T cell receptor beta chains were read from a single sample in a study of Graves' ophthalmopathy and Graves' hyperthyroidism. Using its own MiXCR run on the multiplex PCR reads, TCRdb lists one record per CDR3 protein. In the table there are hundreds of thousands of distinct CDR3 sequences, about 47% of which are singletons. What was sequenced was peripheral blood. Source of these receptors: an adult man with Graves' ophthalmopathy. Each CDR3 is given with its conserved first and last residue. A D gene is named only where the DNA matches it firmly. Where a row states a size, it is once, few, many or the class of an expanded clone; other rows omit it.

d_gene,v_gene,abundance,j_gene,len,CDR3nt,CDR3aa
-,TRBV7-9,once,TRBJ2-2,14,TGTGCCAGCAGCCATGTTCAGCTTCCCGGGGAGCTGTTTTTT,CASSHVQLPGELFF
TRBD1,TRBV5-1,-,TRBJ2-7,15,TGCGCCAGCAGCAAGGGACAGGGGGCAAACTACGAGCAGTACTTC,CASSKGQGANYEQYF
-,TRBV20-1,-,TRBJ1-1,15,TGCAGTGCTAGTCTCGGGGGGACCATGAACACTGAAGCTTTCTTT,CSASLGGTMNTEAFF
-,TRBV27,-,TRBJ1-1,15,TGTGCCAGCAGTCCCCGAACTAAGGGATCCACTGAAGCTTTCTTT,CASSPRTKGSTEAFF
-,TRBV7-9,-,TRBJ1-2,14,TGTGCCAGCAGCTCGATGGGGGGAGACTATGGCTACACCTTC,CASSSMGGDYGYTF
-,TRBV10-2,once,TRBJ1-2,12,TGCGCCAGCAGTGAGGGGGGATATGGCTACACCTTC,CASSEGGYGYTF
-,TRBV19,-,TRBJ1-1,13,TGTGCCAGTCAAGGGCAGGGTGGGACTGAAGCTTTCTTT,CASQGQGGTEAFF
-,TRBV15,many,TRBJ2-6,16,TGTGCCACCAGCATGCGACCGAGCTCTGGGGCCAACGTCCTGACTTTC,CATSMRPSSGANVLTF
-,TRBV24-1,-,TRBJ2-3,15,TGTGCCACCAGTGATCGCCGGTGGGGAACCGATACGCAGTATTTT,CATSDRRWGTDTQYF
-,TRBV14,few,TRBJ2-7,13,TGTGCCAGCAGCCAGTCCAGGGACTACGAGCAGTACTTC,CASSQSRDYEQYF
-,TRBV7-9,-,TRBJ2-7,12,TGTGCCAGCAGCCAGGACGGCTACGAGCAGTACTTC,CASSQDGYEQYF
-,TRBV14,-,TRBJ2-7,16,TGTGCCAGCAGCCAAGATGGGGCGGGGCTCTCCTACGAGCAGTACTTC,CASSQDGAGLSYEQYF
-,TRBV12-3/TRBV12-4,many,TRBJ1-1,12,TGTGCCAGCAGTTTAGGGAGGACTGAAGCTTTCTTT,CASSLGRTEAFF
-,TRBV15,-,TRBJ2-2,15,TGTGCCACCAGCCCCCGGTTGTGGAAATCTGGGGAGCTGTTTTTT,CATSPRLWKSGELFF
-,TRBV20-1,-,TRBJ1-1,15,TGCAGTGCTAGAATCTCCCGGGGGAGGAACACTGAAGCTTTCTTT,CSARISRGRNTEAFF
-,TRBV4-2,few,TRBJ1-1,12,TGTGCCAGCAGCCAGGGGGCTATAGAAGCTTTCTTT,CASSQGAIEAFF
-,TRBV12-3/TRBV12-4,few,TRBJ1-6,15,TGTGCCAGCAGTCCGGGGCCCGGGTGGGGTTCACCCCTCCACTTT,CASSPGPGWGSPLHF
TRBD1,TRBV19,-,TRBJ2-2,15,TGTGCCAGTAGTATACGGACAGGTCGGACCGGGGAGCTGTTTTTT,CASSIRTGRTGELFF
TRBD1,TRBV24-1,few,TRBJ2-5,16,TGTGCCACCAGTGAGTCTACAGGGGGAGGACAAGAGACCCAGTACTTC,CATSESTGGGQETQYF
-,TRBV20-1,-,TRBJ1-2,16,TGCAGTGCTAGGGTTTTCGGTGTTGTAACAGCTTATGGCTACACCTTC,CSARVFGVVTAYGYTF
-,TRBV24-1,few,TRBJ1-5,17,TGTGCCACCGGGTGGAAGACAGGCGGTTATAGCAATCAGCCCCAGCATTTT,CATGWKTGGYSNQPQHF
TRBD1,TRBV9,-,TRBJ1-5,14,TGTGCCAGCAGCTTAGAGGGGGCTAATCAGCCCCAGCATTTT,CASSLEGANQPQHF
TRBD1,TRBV10-3,once,TRBJ2-7,13,TGTGCCAGCAGGGGACAGTGGAGAGTGGAGCAGTACTTC,CASRGQWRVEQYF
-,TRBV13,few,TRBJ1-5,15,TGTGCCAGCAGCTCCTCAGGGTCGGGGAATCAGCCCCAGCATTTT,CASSSSGSGNQPQHF
TRBD2,TRBV29-1,many,TRBJ2-5,13,TGCAGCGTTCACACGACTAGCGGGAGGGCCCAGTACTTC,CSVHTTSGRAQYF
TRBD2,TRBV20-1,few,TRBJ2-7,16,TGCAGTGCTAGAGAGGTATGGGGAGGGAGGAACTACGAGCAGTACTTC,CSAREVWGGRNYEQYF
TRBD1,TRBV20-1,-,TRBJ2-7,15,TGCAGTGCTAGAGCTCCGGGACAGGGAACCTACGAGCAGTACTTC,CSARAPGQGTYEQYF
-,TRBV20-1,once,TRBJ2-7,9,TGCAGTGGGATGAAAGGGGTGTACTTC,CSGMKGVYF
-,TRBV5-1,once,TRBJ2-7,16,TGCGCCAGCACTGACTTCGGAGGGCAGGAGCCCTACGAGCAGTACTTC,CASTDFGGQEPYEQYF
TRBD1,TRBV29-1,-,TRBJ1-1,14,TGCAGCGTTGAGGGAAGGGGGCGCGGGGCTGAAGCTTTCTTT,CSVEGRGRGAEAFF
-,TRBV24-1,many,TRBJ2-5,12,TGTGCCACCGGGCACGAAACTGGGGCCCAGTACTTC,CATGHETGAQYF
TRBD1,TRBV9,-,TRBJ2-7,16,TGTGCCAGCAGCTTAACAGGGACAGTACTCTCCAACGAGCAGTACTTC,CASSLTGTVLSNEQYF
TRBD2,TRBV5-4,-,TRBJ2-5,15,TGTGCCAGCAGCTCCTCTAGCGGGGGGGCGGAGACCCAGTACTTC,CASSSSSGGAETQYF
-,TRBV6-5,-,TRBJ1-2,14,TGTGCCAGCAGCCCTCCCGGGACGCTCGGTGGCTACACCTTC,CASSPPGTLGGYTF
-,TRBV2,-,TRBJ2-5,13,TGTGCCAGCAGTTTAGTTGGTTCAGAGACCCAGTACTTC,CASSLVGSETQYF
-,TRBV7-6,-,TRBJ1-4,14,TGTGCCAGCAGTTTAGAGGGTCCTAATGAAAAACTGTTTTTT,CASSLEGPNEKLFF
TRBD1,TRBV2,-,TRBJ2-1,13,TGTGCCAGCAGCTTAGGGACAGGGGATGAGCAGTTCTTC,CASSLGTGDEQFF
-,TRBV19,-,TRBJ1-2,14,TGTGCCGGTAGTATGAATGGACAGAACTATGGCCACACCTTC,CAGSMNGQNYGHTF
-,TRBV6-6,-,TRBJ1-1,13,TGTGCCAGCAGTACGTCAGGGAGGACTGAAGCTTTCTTT,CASSTSGRTEAFF
-,TRBV28,-,TRBJ2-2,17,TGTGCCAGCAGTCAGAACTGGGGTTGGGCAAACACCGGGGAGCTGTTTTTT,CASSQNWGWANTGELFF
-,TRBV15,-,TRBJ1-2,12,TGTGCCACCAGCAGGGACAGCTATGGCTACACCTTC,CATSRDSYGYTF
TRBD1,TRBV7-2,-,TRBJ2-5,15,TGTGCCAGCAGCTTAGAAATTAACAGGGGAGAGACCCAGTACTTC,CASSLEINRGETQYF
TRBD1,TRBV9,-,TRBJ1-1,14,TGTGCCAGCAACGAAGGGGGCCCGAACACTGAAGCTTTCTTT,CASNEGGPNTEAFF
-,TRBV7-9,many,TRBJ2-2,12,TGTGCCAGCAGCTTACTCACCGGGGAGCTGTTTTTT,CASSLLTGELFF
-,TRBV2,-,TRBJ1-1,15,TGTGCCAGCAGTCCACCGAGGACCTCCTCCACTGAAGCTTTCTTT,CASSPPRTSSTEAFF